This section outlines one T cell receptor beta chain sequence together with its context. This sample stems from a study of blood T cell repertoires in COVID-19. Study overall: Researchers got acute and convalescent COVID-19 samples from the United States, Italy and Spain. T cells, B-cell-depleted T cells, or PBMCs supplied cDNA or gDNA.

Authors' processing steps: Estimation of nucleated cell counts relied on the amplification of reference gene primers. The protocol was immunoSEQ multiplex PCR, while the TCRdb copy is restricted to in-frame clones and leaves out a portion. Clone size and V and J calls were adopted from that table, with D and trimming inferred from the DNA. In the table there are about 200,000 clones, over 75% of which are singletons. This CDR3 comprises 16 residues. Germline assignment: CDR1 SGHTA and CDR2 FQGNSA. Trimming removed 0 bases at V and 5 bases at J, with 13 bases between. This chain connects TRBV7-2 to TRBJ1-4; D perhaps matches TRBD1 (6 bases). The clonotype originates from a human donor in a cohort sampled during active COVID-19. The sample comprised peripheral blood. The CDR3: CASSLARGRGNEKLFF. CDR3 bases: TGTGCCAGCAGCTTAGCGAGGGGCAGGGGCAATGAAAAACTGTTTTTT.